This T cell receptor (beta chain) was recovered during a study of post-analysis software for immune sequencing data (dated by TCRdb to between 2015 and 2016). Notes on the research overall: Recorded disease courses included relapsing-remitting, secondary progressive and progressive-relapsing multiple sclerosis, with some patients lacking subtype annotation. The patient repertoires were set against eleven to twelve previously published healthy control repertoires from donors whose ages ranged from roughly 6 to 26 years. A subset of samples was prepared in parallel using single-end sample barcoding, then pooled and co-amplified after Illumina adapter ligation.

CDR1 DFQATT and CDR2 SNEGSKA were looked up in the germline V gene (reference sequence). V is trimmed back by 5 bases and J by 4 bases, and the junction contains 6 bases that no gene match accounts for. From cysteine to phenylalanine, the CDR3 is 14 amino acids long. The DNA shown is the 42-base CDR3, in frame from base 1. This clonotype was counted a few times. Its antigen specificity is not known. Base qualities are missing; no much larger clone stands one base away. The study at large found these results: Significantly lower normalized Chao1 diversity was found in multiple sclerosis patients than in controls, suggesting substantial peripheral T-cell clonal expansion. When samples were clustered directly using the F measure, samples prepared in the same batch co-clustered strongly, which prompted a batch-effect correction. The multiple sclerosis patient group was slightly younger than the control group. Patients showed significantly higher frequencies than controls for 4 or 5 TRBV segments, among them TRBV5-6, TRBV5-1 and TRBV20-1.

TCR beta repertoires were profiled from peripheral blood of 10 to 15 young patients with multiple sclerosis to demonstrate the VDJtools post-analysis software. Multiple sclerosis patients were children and adolescents aged roughly 6 to 17 years. Library prep was done by PCR. Sequencing was performed on an Illumina HiSeq 2500. To reduce PCR and sequencing biases, unique molecular identifiers were incorporated into the TCR beta cDNA libraries. Approximately 500,000 cDNA molecules were obtained per 1 to 10 million input T cells, so each molecule approximated one T cell. The patient libraries were prepared and sequenced with the same protocol used for the earlier healthy control dataset. Within a given batch, samples were prepared together, multiplexed and sequenced on the same HiSeq lane. As for the authors' bioinformatics: Raw barcoded reads were processed with MIGEC, and single-read molecular identifier groups were discarded before consensus assembly and CDR3 extraction. Clonotype tables were post-analysed with VDJtools, and diversity was normalized by down-sampling all datasets to the smallest sample size. To correct batch-related cross-sample contamination, repertoire overlap clustering matched CDR3 amino acid sequences but not nucleotide sequences. TCRdb ran its own pipeline on the public reads, namely fastp trimming at Q25 and MiXCR clone calling, and kept in-frame beta chains. Identical CDR3 proteins give one entry, which carries the most common genes and DNA. Clone size and V and J calls follow TCRdb, not the original study. The table for this sample lists 350,000 to 450,000 distinct CDR3 sequences; 30% to 45% of them were counted only once. The top ten clones comprise around 15% of the sample.

Material for sequencing was blood. The origin of this receptor is a girl aged 10 to 17 with multiple sclerosis. The sequence links TRBV20-1 to TRBJ1-2, with 11 bases aligning to TRBD1. The CDR3 in this case is CSAPRTGGGYGYTF. DNA sequence: TGCAGTGCTCCAAGGACAGGGGGCGGCTATGGCTACACCTTC.